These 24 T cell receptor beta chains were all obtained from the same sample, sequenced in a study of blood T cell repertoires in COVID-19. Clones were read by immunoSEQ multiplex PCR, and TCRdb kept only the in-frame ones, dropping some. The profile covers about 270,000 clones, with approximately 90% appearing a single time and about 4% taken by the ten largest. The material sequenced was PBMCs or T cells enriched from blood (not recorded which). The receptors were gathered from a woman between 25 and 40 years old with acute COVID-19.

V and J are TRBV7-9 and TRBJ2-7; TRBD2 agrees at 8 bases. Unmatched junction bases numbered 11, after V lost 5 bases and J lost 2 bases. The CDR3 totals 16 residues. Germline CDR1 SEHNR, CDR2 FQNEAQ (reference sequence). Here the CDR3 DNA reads TGTGCCAGCAGCCTGACGGACGGGAGGGCCGCCTACGAGCAGTACTTC. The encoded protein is CASSLTDGRAAYEQYF.

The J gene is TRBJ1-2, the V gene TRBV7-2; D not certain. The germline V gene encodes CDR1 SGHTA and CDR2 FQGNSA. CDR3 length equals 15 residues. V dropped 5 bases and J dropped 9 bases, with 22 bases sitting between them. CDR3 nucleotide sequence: TGTGCCAGCAGCCCTCTTCCGGGAGGCGTATCGAGCTACACCTTC. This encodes CASSPLPGGVSSYTF.

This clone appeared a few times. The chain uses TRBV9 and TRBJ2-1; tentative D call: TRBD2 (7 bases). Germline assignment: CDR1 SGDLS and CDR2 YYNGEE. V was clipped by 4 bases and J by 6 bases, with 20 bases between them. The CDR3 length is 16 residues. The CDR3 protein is CASSPTLEGGGNEQFF. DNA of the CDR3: TGTGCCAGCAGCCCAACTTTGGAGGGAGGGGGCAATGAGCAGTTCTTC.

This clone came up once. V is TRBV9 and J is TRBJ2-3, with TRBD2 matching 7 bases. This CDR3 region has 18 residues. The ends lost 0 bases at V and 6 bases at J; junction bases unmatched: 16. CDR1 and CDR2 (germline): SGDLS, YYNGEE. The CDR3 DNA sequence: TGTGCCAGCAGCGTAGAGGGAGGGCCTAGCGGTTTGTTCGATACGCAGTATTTT. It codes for CASSVEGGPSGLFDTQYF.

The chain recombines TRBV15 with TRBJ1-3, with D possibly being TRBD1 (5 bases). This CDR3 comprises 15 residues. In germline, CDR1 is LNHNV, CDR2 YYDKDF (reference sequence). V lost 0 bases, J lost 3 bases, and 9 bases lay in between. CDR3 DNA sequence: TGTGCCACCAGCAGAGATCGGGGGGTTGGAAACACCATATATTTT. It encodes CATSRDRGVGNTIYF.

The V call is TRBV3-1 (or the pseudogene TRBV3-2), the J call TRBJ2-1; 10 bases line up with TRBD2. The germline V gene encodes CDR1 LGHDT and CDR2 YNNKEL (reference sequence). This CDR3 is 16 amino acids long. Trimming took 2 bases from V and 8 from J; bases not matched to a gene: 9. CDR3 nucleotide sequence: TGTGCCAGCAGCCAACTCGGTCTAGCGGGAGTGGATGAGCAGTTCTTC. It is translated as CASSQLGLAGVDEQFF.

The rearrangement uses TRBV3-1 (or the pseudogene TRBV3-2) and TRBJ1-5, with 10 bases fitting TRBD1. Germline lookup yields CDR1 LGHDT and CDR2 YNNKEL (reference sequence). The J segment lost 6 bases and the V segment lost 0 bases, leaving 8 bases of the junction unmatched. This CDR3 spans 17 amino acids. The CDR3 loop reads CASSQDWTGGLGQPQHF. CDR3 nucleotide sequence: TGTGCCAGCAGCCAAGATTGGACAGGGGGGTTGGGTCAGCCCCAGCATTTT.

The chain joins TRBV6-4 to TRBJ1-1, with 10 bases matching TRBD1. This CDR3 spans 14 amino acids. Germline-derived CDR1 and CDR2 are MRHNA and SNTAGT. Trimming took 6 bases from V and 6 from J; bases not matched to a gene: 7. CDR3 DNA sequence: TGTGCCAGCAGCCCGGGACAGGGGATGCCTGAAGCTTTCTTT. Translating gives CASSPGQGMPEAFF.

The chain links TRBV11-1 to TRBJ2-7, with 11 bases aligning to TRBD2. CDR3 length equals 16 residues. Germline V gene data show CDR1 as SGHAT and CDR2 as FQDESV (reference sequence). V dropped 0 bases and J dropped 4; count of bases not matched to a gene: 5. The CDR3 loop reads CASSLAAGTSGYEQYF. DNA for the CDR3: TGTGCCAGCAGCTTAGCGGCGGGGACTAGCGGTTACGAGCAGTACTTC.

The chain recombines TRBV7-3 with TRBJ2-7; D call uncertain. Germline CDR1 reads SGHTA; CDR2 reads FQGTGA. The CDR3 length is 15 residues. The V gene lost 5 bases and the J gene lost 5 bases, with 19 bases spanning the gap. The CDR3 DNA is TGTGCCAGCAGCACCACCGGAGCGCAGTTGGACGAGCAGTACTTC. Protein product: CASSTTGAQLDEQYF.

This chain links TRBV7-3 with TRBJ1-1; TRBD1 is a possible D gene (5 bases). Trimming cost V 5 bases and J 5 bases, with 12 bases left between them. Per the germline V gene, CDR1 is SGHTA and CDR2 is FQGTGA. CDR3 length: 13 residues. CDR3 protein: CASSPEGRTEAFF. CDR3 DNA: TGTGCCAGCAGCCCTGAGGGGAGGACTGAAGCTTTCTTT.

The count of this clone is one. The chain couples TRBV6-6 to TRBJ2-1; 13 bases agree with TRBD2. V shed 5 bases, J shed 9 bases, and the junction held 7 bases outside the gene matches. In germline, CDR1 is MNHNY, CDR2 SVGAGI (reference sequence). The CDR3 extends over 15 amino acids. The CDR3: CASSTGTSGNGEQFF. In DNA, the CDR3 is TGTGCCAGCAGTACCGGGACTAGCGGGAACGGTGAGCAGTTCTTC.

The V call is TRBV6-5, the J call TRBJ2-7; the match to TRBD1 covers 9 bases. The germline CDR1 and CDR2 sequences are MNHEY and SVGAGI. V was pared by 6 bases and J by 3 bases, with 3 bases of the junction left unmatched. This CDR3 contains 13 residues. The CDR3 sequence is CASSDRGGYEQYF. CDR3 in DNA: TGTGCCAGCAGCGACAGGGGGGGCTACGAGCAGTACTTC.

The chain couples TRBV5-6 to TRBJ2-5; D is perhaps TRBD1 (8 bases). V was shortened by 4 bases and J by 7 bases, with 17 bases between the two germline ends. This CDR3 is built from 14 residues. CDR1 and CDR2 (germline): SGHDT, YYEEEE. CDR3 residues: CASSGGTGLGTQYF. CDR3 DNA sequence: TGTGCCAGCAGCGGGGGGACAGGACTAGGGACCCAGTACTTC.

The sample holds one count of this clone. CDR3 bases: TGTGCCAGCAGCTTAAGCCCCCTAGCCCCGGCGGGACTCTACAATGAGCAGTTCTTC. It encodes CASSLSPLAPAGLYNEQFF. The J gene is TRBJ2-1, the V gene TRBV7-2, with D possibly matching TRBD2 (6 bases). Germline lookup yields CDR1 SGHTA and CDR2 FQGNSA. This CDR3 contains 19 residues. V shed 2 bases and J shed 3 bases, with 23 bases lying between them.

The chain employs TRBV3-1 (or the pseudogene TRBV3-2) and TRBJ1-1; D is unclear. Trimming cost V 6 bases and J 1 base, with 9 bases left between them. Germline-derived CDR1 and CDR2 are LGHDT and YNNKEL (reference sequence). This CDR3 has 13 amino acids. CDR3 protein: CASRRASNTEAFF. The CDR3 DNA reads TGTGCCAGCAGGAGGGCTTCGAACACTGAAGCTTTCTTT.

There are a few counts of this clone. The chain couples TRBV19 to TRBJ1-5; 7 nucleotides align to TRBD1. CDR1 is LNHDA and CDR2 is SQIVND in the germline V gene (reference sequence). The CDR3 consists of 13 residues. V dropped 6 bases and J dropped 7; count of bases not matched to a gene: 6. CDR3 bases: TGTGCCAGTAGCCAGGGGGAAGGACAGCCCCAGCATTTT. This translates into CASSQGEGQPQHF.

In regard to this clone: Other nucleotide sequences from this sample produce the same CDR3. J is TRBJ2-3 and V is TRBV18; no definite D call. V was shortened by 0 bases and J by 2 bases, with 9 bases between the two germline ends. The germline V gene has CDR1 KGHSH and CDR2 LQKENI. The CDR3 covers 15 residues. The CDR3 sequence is CASSPPPVSTDTQYF. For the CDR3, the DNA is TGTGCCAGCTCACCACCGCCGGTTTCCACAGATACGCAGTATTTT.

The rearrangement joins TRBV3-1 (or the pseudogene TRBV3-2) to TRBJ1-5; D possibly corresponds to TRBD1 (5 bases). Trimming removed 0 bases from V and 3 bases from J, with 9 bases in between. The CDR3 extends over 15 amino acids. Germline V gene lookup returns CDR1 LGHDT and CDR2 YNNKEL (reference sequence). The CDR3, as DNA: TGTGCCAGCAGCCAAGATTGGGGACTCAATCAGCCCCAGCATTTT. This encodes CASSQDWGLNQPQHF.

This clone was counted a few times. The CDR3 spells CASSGDMSYEQYF. For the CDR3, the DNA is TGTGCCAGCAGCGGCGACATGTCCTACGAGCAGTACTTC. The chain has TRBV9 and TRBJ2-7; D remains unclear. V was trimmed by 3 bases and J by 1 base, leaving 8 bases between them. The CDR3 consists of 13 residues. Germline V gene data show CDR1 as SGDLS and CDR2 as YYNGEE.

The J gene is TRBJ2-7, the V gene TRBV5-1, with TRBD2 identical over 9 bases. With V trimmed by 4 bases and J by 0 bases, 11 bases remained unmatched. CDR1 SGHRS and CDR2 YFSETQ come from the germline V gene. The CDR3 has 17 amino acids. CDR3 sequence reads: CASSLAPTSGISYEQYF. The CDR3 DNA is TGCGCCAGCAGCCTAGCGCCGACTAGCGGTATCTCCTACGAGCAGTACTTC.

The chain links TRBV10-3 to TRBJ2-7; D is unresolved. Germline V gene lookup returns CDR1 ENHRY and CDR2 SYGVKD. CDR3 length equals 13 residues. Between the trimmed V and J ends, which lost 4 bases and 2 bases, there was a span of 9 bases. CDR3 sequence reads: CAISGVQTYEQYF. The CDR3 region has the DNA TGTGCCATCAGTGGAGTACAGACCTACGAGCAGTACTTC.

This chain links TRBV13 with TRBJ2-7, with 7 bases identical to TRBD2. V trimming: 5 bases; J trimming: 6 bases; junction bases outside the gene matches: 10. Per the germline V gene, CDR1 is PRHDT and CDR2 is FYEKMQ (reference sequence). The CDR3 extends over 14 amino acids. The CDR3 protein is CASSRERGALEQYF. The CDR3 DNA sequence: TGTGCCAGCAGCCGGGAGCGGGGCGCCCTCGAGCAGTACTTC.

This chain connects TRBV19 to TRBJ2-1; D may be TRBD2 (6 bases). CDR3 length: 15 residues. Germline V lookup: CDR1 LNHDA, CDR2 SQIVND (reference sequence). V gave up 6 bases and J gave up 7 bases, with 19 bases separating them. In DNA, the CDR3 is TGTGCCAGTAGACTTTCGCTGGCAGGAGGGAATGAGCAGTTCTTC. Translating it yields CASRLSLAGGNEQFF.